The 18 T cell receptor beta chains listed next were all sequenced from one sample in a study of OX40 agonist ivuxolimab in advanced cancers. The method was immunoSEQ multiplex PCR; TCRdb's version includes in-frame clones alone and lacks a portion of them. Among tens of thousands of clones listed, over 80% were seen once. The sequences come from CD4+ or CD8+ T cells sorted from blood, collected in a trial of the OX40 agonist ivuxolimab. These receptors all stem from an adult with an advanced solid tumor such as melanoma, head and neck, liver or kidney cancer.

The chain has TRBV4-2 and TRBJ2-7; possibly TRBD2 for D (5 bases). CDR3 length: 16 amino acids. The V end was cut by 0 bases, the J end by 3 bases, with 15 bases between. CDR1 LGHNA and CDR2 YNFKEQ come from the germline V gene. For the CDR3, the DNA is TGTGCCAGCAGCCAAGATGCGGCTAGCACATTCTACGAGCAGTACTTC. Amino acid sequence: CASSQDAASTFYEQYF.

This clone was observed once. This chain joins TRBV7-2 and TRBJ2-2; D is unclear. This CDR3 contains 14 residues. Germline V CDR1 and CDR2: SGHTA, FQGNSA. V was shortened by 3 bases and J by 0 bases, with 5 bases between the two germline ends. The CDR3 nucleotides are TGTGCCAGCAGCTTTTACACGAACACCGGGGAGCTGTTTTTT. It specifies CASSFYTNTGELFF.

Only one count was recorded for this clone. V and J are TRBV2 and TRBJ2-7, with D uncertain. Trimming left V 5 bases short and J 0 bases short, with 11 bases between. The CDR3 totals 14 residues. Per germline, CDR1 SNHLY and CDR2 FYNNEI. Written as DNA, the CDR3 is TGTGCCAGCAGTCGAGCAGGTGCCTCCTACGAGCAGTACTTC. Translated: CASSRAGASYEQYF.

This chain links TRBV19 with TRBJ1-2; 9 bases agree with TRBD1. With 6 bases clipped from V and 5 bases from J, the junction kept 10 bases outside the gene matches. Germline V gives CDR1 LNHDA, CDR2 SQIVND (reference sequence). CDR3 length: 15 amino acids. The CDR3: CASRAAGQGTYGYTF. DNA for the CDR3: TGTGCCAGTAGAGCCGCGGGACAGGGTACTTATGGCTACACCTTC.

The chain recombines TRBV9 with TRBJ1-1; D is perhaps TRBD1 (5 bases). The CDR3 is 13 amino acids. Trimming stripped 3 bases from V and 3 bases from J, with 9 bases between. Germline CDR1 reads SGDLS; CDR2 reads YYNGEE. The CDR3: CASSGGADTEAFF. CDR3 in DNA: TGTGCCAGCAGCGGGGGCGCGGACACTGAAGCTTTCTTT.

The CDR3 coding sequence is TGTGCCAGCAGTCCCACGTTACAAACTGAAGCTTTCTTT. Translating gives CASSPTLQTEAFF. The chain recombines TRBV27 with TRBJ1-1; no clear D gene. Trimming took 5 bases from V and 5 from J, leaving 12 bases between them. CDR1 is MNHEY, CDR2 SMNVEV, per germline (reference sequence). This CDR3 spans 13 amino acids.

The gene calls are TRBV6-1 and TRBJ1-2, with a tentative D call TRBD1 (5 bases). Deletions cut 1 base from V and 4 bases from J, with 10 bases between. The CDR3 has 14 residues. Germline loops: CDR1 MNHNS, CDR2 SASEGT. The CDR3 nucleotides are TGTGCCAGCAGTGAAGGCCCGACAGTCTATGGCTACACCTTC. Translating gives CASSEGPTVYGYTF.

V usage is TRBV6-1 and J usage is TRBJ2-3; no definite D call. The CDR3 totals 15 residues. V lost 1 base to trimming and J lost 1 base, with 9 bases between them. The germline CDR1 and CDR2 sequences are MNHNS and SASEGT. The CDR3 bases are TGTGCCAGCAGTGAAGATGCATTAGGCACAGATACGCAGTATTTT. Translated: CASSEDALGTDTQYF.

This clone occurred once. The chain combines TRBV6-6 with TRBJ1-1; D call uncertain. Between the trimmed V and J ends, which lost 7 bases and 1 base, there was a span of 10 bases. The CDR3 has 13 amino acids. In germline, CDR1 is MNHNY, CDR2 SVGAGI (reference sequence). The CDR3 DNA reads as TGTGCCAGCAACAAATTTGGGAACACTGAAGCTTTCTTT. Its protein product is CASNKFGNTEAFF.

The chain recombines TRBV5-6 with TRBJ2-7, with D possibly matching TRBD1 (6 bases). The length of the CDR3 is 15 residues. Trimming removed 3 bases from V and 2 bases from J, with 15 bases in between. Germline V gene lookup returns CDR1 SGHDT and CDR2 YYEEEE. The DNA of the CDR3 is TGTGCCAGCAGCTGGGGGCGGGCCGGCACCTACGAGCAGTACTTC. It is translated as CASSWGRAGTYEQYF.

The chain is built from TRBV27 and TRBJ2-1, with 11 bases lining up with TRBD1. Germline CDR1 and CDR2: MNHEY and SMNVEV (reference sequence). This CDR3 comprises 16 residues. With 3 bases clipped from V and 8 bases from J, the junction kept 9 bases outside the gene matches. The CDR3 here is CASSFVGDRGMYEQFF. CDR3 bases: TGTGCCAGCAGTTTTGTAGGGGACAGGGGGATGTATGAGCAGTTCTTC.

J is TRBJ2-2 and V is TRBV6-6; no clear D gene. Trimming took off 10 bases at V and 3 bases at J, with 3 bases between the two ends. Germline lookup yields CDR1 MNHNY and CDR2 SVGAGI (reference sequence). The CDR3 is made up of 10 amino acids. CDR3 in DNA: TGTGCCACGTACACCGGGGAGCTGTTTTTT. Amino acid sequence: CATYTGELFF.

This chain uses TRBV5-6 with TRBJ2-2, with 7 bases aligning to TRBD2. The germline CDR1 and CDR2 sequences are SGHDT and YYEEEE. V shed 2 bases and J 2 bases; nucleotides not matched to a gene: 6. The CDR3 extends over 16 amino acids. Here the CDR3 reads CASSFWASGNTGELFF. CDR3 nucleotides: TGTGCCAGCAGCTTTTGGGCTAGCGGTAACACCGGGGAGCTGTTTTTT.

J is TRBJ2-1 and V is TRBV2, with TRBD2 matching over 11 bases. The CDR3 is made up of 14 amino acids. With V trimmed by 3 bases and J by 12 bases, 7 bases remained unmatched. Germline V gene lookup returns CDR1 SNHLY and CDR2 FYNNEI. CDR3 sequence: CASSEMLAGGVQFF. CDR3 sequence (DNA): TGTGCCAGCAGTGAGATGTTAGCGGGAGGGGTGCAGTTCTTC.

V is TRBV9 and J is TRBJ2-7, with a possible D match to TRBD2 (5 bases). This CDR3 is built from 13 residues. V lost 5 bases and J 3 bases, leaving 12 bases between the germline ends. CDR1 SGDLS and CDR2 YYNGEE come from the germline V gene. CDR3 in amino acids: CASSAIEGYEQYF. CDR3 nucleotide sequence: TGTGCCAGCAGTGCAATTGAGGGCTACGAGCAGTACTTC.

The genes are TRBV5-8 and TRBJ2-3, with D perhaps given as TRBD1 or TRBD2 (5 bases each). Germline values: CDR1 SGHTS, CDR2 YDEGEE. Trimming took off 1 base at V and 5 bases at J, with 11 bases between the two ends. CDR3 length: 14 residues. CDR3 sequence: CASSLSGRKDTQYF. Written as DNA, the CDR3 is TGTGCCAGCAGCTTGTCGGGACGGAAAGATACGCAGTATTTT. Full variable domain (outside the CDR3, taken from reference TRBV5-8 and TRBJ2-3): EAGVTQSPTHLIKTRGQQATLRCSPISGHTSVYWYQQALGLGLQFLLWYDEGEERNRGNFPPRFSGRQFPNYSSELNVNALELEDSALYLCASSLSGRKDTQYFGPGTRLTVL.

The V and J genes are TRBV7-2 and TRBJ2-3; D is undetermined. Trimming took off 5 bases at V and 0 bases at J, with 12 bases between the two ends. This CDR3 region has 15 residues. Germline values: CDR1 SGHTA, CDR2 FQGNSA. CDR3 nucleotide sequence: TGTGCCAGCAGCCCCCGCACCATTAGCACAGATACGCAGTATTTT. As protein: CASSPRTISTDTQYF.

The chain recombines TRBV25-1 with TRBJ2-7; D call uncertain. CDR1 is MGHDK and CDR2 is SYGVNS in the germline V gene. This CDR3 spans 17 amino acids. V was shortened by 3 bases and J by 2 bases, with 20 bases between the two germline ends. In nucleotides, the CDR3 is TGTGCCAGCAGTGACCCCCAATCTGAGGCCGGAACCTACGAGCAGTACTTC. Translating it yields CASSDPQSEAGTYEQYF.